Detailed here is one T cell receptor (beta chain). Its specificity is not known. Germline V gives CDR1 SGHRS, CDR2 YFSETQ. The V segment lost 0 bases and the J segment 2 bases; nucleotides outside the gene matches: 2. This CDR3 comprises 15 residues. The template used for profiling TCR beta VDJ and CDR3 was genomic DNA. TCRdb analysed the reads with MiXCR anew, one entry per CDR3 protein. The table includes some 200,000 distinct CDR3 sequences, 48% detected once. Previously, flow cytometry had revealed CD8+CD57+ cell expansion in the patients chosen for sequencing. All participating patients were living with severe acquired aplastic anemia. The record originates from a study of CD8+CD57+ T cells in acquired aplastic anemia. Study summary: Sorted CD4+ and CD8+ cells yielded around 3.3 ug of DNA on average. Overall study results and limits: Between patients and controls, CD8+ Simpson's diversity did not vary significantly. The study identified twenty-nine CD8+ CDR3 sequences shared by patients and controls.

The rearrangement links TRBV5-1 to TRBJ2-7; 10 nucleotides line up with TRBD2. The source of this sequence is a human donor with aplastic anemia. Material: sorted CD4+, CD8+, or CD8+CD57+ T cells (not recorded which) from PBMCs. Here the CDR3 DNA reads TGCGCCAGCAGCTTGGCTCTAGCGGGAGCCTACGAGCAGTACTTC. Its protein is CASSLALAGAYEQYF.